This T cell receptor (beta chain) was recorded in a study of neurological immune-mediated disorders. Across the whole study: The 35 or so multiple sclerosis patients comprised some 30 relapsing-remitting and 3 secondary progressive cases.

The CDR3 covers 15 residues. V lost 2 bases and J 0 bases, leaving 9 bases between the germline ends. From germline, CDR1 is SGHRS and CDR2 YFSETQ. This clonotype occurred many times. TCRdb recomputed calls from the 5' RACE reads with MiXCR, one row per CDR3 protein. The table lists tens of thousands of distinct CDR3 sequences, around 5.5% of them singletons. Sequencing was performed on PBMCs. The TCR originated in a young man with multiple sclerosis. The rearrangement links TRBV5-1 to TRBJ1-5; tentatively, D is TRBD1 (5 bases). The CDR3, as DNA: TGCGCCAGCAGCTTAGGGGAGAATAGCAATCAGCCCCAGCATTTT. Protein: CASSLGENSNQPQHF.